This T cell receptor (beta chain) was sequenced for a study of blood T cell repertoires in COVID-19 (dated by TCRdb to 2019 to 2021). With regard to the full study: Samples from collaborators originated in the United States, Italy and Spain and spanned both the acute and convalescent phases of COVID-19. Samples were obtained from the ongoing ImmuneRACE study (first 160 participants) and from 1,200 or so subjects provided by 6 global collaborators. The sample metadata nearly always contained a de-identified subject ID, COVID-19 status, age in years and sex. The repertoires were made available in a free public database intended to serve as a resource for research on the immune response to SARS-CoV-2. Where HLA class I and class II types were available, the types were taken from metadata supplied by the sample provider, not from assay-based typing. Subjects who had been exposed to COVID-19, were actively infected with it, or had recovered from it provided the deeply sampled blood TCRbeta repertoires that made up the dataset. The material from the prospective study consisted of cDNA or gDNA derived from T cells, B-cell-depleted T cells, or PBMCs.

Note on this clone: This clone's antigen is unknown. There are no base qualities to consult, and no much larger clone falls within one base.

Each collaborating institution followed its own protocols to collect whole blood in K2EDTA tubes. Collaborator samples were shipped for TCRbeta analysis as frozen whole blood, isolated PBMCs, or DNA extracted from either sample type. The immunoSEQ Assay, a bias-controlled multiplex PCR, was used to amplify TCRbeta CDR3 regions from genomic DNA. The published analysis was carried out like this. Nucleated cell counts per sample were estimated from amplification of reference gene primers within the assay. To quantify the absolute abundance of each unique TCRbeta CDR3 rearrangement, sequence reads were collapsed and filtered. For each sample, productive Simpson clonality was calculated by taking the square root of Simpson's diversity index across productive rearrangements. Here the immuneACCESS table is served through TCRdb, limited to in-frame sequences with V and J called. Missing clones are a known gap in these copies; in checked studies unresolved V genes cover under half, and the rest lacks a known reason. The D gene and trimming were derived from the DNA, and the V and J assignments and clone size from that table. The sample contains hundreds of thousands of clones, around 85% of them found a single time. The ten largest clones capture 0.65% to 0.85% of the sample.

V lost 4 bases and J lost 1 base; the stretch between them is 9 bases long. According to the germline V gene (reference sequence), CDR1 reads LNHDA and CDR2 reads SQIVND. The CDR3 sequence holds 14 residues, the cysteine and phenylalanine included. The kept DNA is CDR3 alone, 42 bases in frame from the first base. Overall study results and their limits: Clinical and demographic metadata were provided uncurated, with the amount varying by source and participant.

The receptor chain draws on TRBV19 and TRBJ2-3; the D gene identity is not certain. Sequenced sample: peripheral blood. The TCR was taken from a man in his forties or fifties with acute or convalescent COVID-19. CDR3 region: CASSNPSGTDTQYF. The nucleotide sequence reads TGTGCCAGTAGTAACCCGAGCGGCACAGATACGCAGTATTTT.